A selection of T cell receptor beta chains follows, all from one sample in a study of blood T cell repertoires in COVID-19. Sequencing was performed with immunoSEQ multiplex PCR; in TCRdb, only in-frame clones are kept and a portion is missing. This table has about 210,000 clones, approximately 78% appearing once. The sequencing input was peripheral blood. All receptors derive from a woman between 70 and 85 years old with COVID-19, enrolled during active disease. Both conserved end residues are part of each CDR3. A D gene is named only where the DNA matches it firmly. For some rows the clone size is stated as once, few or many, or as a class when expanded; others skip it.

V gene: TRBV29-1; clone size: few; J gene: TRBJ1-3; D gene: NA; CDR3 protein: CSVVTPGSHTIYF; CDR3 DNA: TGCAGCGTTGTAACGCCAGGGTCGCACACCATATATTTT
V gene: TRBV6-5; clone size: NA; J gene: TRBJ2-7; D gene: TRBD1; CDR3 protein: CASSYRGTGGIYEQYF; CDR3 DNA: TGTGCCAGCAGTTACCGCGGGACAGGGGGCATCTACGAGCAGTACTTC
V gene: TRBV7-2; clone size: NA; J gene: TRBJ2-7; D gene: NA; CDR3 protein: CASSSATGPAYEQYF; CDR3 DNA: TGTGCCAGCAGCTCGGCGACAGGCCCTGCTTACGAGCAGTACTTC
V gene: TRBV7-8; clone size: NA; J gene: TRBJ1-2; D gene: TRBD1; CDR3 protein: CASSLLQGVGGYTF; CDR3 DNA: TGTGCCAGCAGCCTTTTACAGGGGGTTGGTGGCTACACCTTC
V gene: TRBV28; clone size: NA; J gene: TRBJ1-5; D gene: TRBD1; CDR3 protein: CASRRQGSQPQHF; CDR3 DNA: TGTGCCAGCAGACGACAGGGGTCACAGCCCCAGCATTTT
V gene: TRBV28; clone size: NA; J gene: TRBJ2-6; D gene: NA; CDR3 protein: CASSLLSQGIGANVLTF; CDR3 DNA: TGTGCCAGCAGTTTATTATCCCAGGGGATCGGGGCCAACGTCCTGACTTTC
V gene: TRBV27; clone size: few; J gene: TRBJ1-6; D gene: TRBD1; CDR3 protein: CASRTGTGGSYNSPLHF; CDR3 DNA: TGTGCCAGCAGGACCGGGACAGGGGGCTCCTATAATTCACCCCTCCACTTT
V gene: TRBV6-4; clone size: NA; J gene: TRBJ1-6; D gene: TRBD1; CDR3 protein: CASSDRGLNSPLHF; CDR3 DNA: TGTGCCAGCTCGGACAGGGGACTTAATTCACCCCTCCACTTT
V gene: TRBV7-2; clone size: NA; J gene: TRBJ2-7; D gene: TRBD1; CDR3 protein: CASSPDRGRYEQYF; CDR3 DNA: TGTGCCAGCAGCCCGGACAGGGGGCGGTACGAGCAGTACTTC
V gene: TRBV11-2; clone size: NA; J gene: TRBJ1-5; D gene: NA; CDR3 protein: CASSLGPARNQPQHF; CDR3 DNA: TGTGCCAGCAGCTTAGGGCCAGCGCGCAATCAGCCCCAGCATTTT
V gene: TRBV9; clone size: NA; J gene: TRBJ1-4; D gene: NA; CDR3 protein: CASSSRQSNEKLFF; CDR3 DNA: TGTGCCAGCAGCTCCCGACAATCTAATGAAAAACTGTTTTTT
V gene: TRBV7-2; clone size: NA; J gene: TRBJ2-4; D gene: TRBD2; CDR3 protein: CASSPRSSGSVGGGIQYF; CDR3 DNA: TGTGCCAGCAGCCCACGGTCTAGCGGGAGTGTGGGGGGCGGCATTCAGTACTTC
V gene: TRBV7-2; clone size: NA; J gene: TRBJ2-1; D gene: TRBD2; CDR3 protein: CASSFLAGLYNEQFF; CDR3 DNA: TGTGCCAGCAGCTTTCTAGCGGGATTATACAATGAGCAGTTCTTC
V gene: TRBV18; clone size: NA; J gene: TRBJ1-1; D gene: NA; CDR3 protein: CASHSNRDTEAFF; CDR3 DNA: TGTGCCAGCCACTCTAATCGGGACACTGAAGCTTTCTTT
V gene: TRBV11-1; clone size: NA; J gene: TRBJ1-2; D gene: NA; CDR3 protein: CASSSVTGRRNYGYTF; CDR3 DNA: TGTGCCAGCAGCTCGGTAACGGGTCGCCGTAACTATGGCTACACCTTC
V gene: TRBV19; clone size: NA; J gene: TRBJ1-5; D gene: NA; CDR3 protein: CASSKSVNQPQHF; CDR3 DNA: TGTGCCAGTAGTAAATCGGTAAATCAGCCCCAGCATTTT
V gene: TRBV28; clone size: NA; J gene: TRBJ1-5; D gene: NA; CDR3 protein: CASSHAPAGNQPQHF; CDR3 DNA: TGTGCCAGCAGTCACGCCCCGGCCGGGAATCAGCCCCAGCATTTT
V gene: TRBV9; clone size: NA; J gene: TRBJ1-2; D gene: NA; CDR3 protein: CASSDAGGWLNYGYTF; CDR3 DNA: TGTGCCAGCAGCGACGCGGGCGGGTGGCTCAACTATGGCTACACCTTC
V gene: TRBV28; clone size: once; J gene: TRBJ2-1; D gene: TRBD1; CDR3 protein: CASSSGQVYNEQFF; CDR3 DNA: TGTGCCAGCAGTTCGGGACAGGTCTACAATGAGCAGTTCTTC
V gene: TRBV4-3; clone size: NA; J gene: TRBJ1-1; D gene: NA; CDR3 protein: CASSQGATRNTEAFF; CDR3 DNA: TGCGCCAGCAGCCAAGGGGCCACTAGGAACACTGAAGCTTTCTTT
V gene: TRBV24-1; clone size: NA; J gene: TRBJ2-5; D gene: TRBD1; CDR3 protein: CATSDPGQGKETQYF; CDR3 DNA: TGTGCCACCAGTGACCCGGGACAGGGGAAAGAGACCCAGTACTTC
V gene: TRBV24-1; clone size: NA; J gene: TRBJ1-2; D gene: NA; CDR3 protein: CATSEGSFNGYTF; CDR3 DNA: TGTGCCACCAGTGAGGGCAGCTTTAATGGCTACACCTTC
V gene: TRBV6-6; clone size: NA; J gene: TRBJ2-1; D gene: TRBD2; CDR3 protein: CASSRALAGAWNEQFF; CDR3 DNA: TGTGCCAGCAGTCGAGCTTTAGCGGGAGCGTGGAATGAGCAGTTCTTC
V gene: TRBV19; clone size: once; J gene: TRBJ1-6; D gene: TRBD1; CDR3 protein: CASGDRAYNSPLHF; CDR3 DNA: TGTGCCAGTGGCGACAGGGCCTATAATTCACCCCTCCACTTT
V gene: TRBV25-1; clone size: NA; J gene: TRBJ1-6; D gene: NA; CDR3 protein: CASSRSSYNSPLHF; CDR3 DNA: TGTGCCAGCAGTAGGAGCTCCTATAATTCACCCCTCCACTTT
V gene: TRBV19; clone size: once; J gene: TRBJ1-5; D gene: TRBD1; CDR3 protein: CASNRGGQGGYQPQHF; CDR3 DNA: TGTGCCAGTAATCGCGGGGGACAGGGGGGGTATCAGCCCCAGCATTTT
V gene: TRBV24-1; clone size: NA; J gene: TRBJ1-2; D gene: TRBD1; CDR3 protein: CATLGQVSNYGYTF; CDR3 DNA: TGTGCCACCCTCGGACAGGTTTCTAACTATGGCTACACCTTC
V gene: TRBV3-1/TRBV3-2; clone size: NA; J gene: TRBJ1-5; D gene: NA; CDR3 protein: CASSQGRDQPQHF; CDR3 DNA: TGTGCCAGCAGCCAAGGAAGAGATCAGCCCCAGCATTTT
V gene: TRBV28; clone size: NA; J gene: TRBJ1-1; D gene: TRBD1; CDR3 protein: CASSFPGTGYTEAFF; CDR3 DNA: TGTGCCAGCAGTTTCCCGGGGACAGGGTACACTGAAGCTTTCTTT
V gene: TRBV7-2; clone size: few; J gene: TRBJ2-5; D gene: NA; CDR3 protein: CASSHRAQETQYF; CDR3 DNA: TGTGCCAGCAGCCACAGGGCACAAGAGACCCAGTACTTC
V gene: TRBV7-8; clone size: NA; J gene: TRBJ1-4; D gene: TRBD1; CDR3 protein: CASSFQGAKSEKLFF; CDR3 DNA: TGTGCCAGCAGCTTTCAGGGGGCGAAATCTGAAAAACTGTTTTTT
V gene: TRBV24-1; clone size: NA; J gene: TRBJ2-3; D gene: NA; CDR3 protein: CATSDPTGRTDTQYF; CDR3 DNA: TGTGCCACCAGTGACCCAACAGGGCGCACAGATACGCAGTATTTT
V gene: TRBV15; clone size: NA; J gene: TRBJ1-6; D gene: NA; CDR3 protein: CATSRDRRGGNSPLHF; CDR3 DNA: TGTGCCACCAGCAGAGATCGAAGGGGAGGGAATTCACCCCTCCACTTT
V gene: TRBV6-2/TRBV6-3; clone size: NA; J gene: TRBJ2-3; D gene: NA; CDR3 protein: CASSYRLGAVDTQYF; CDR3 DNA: TGTGCCAGCAGTTACCGGTTGGGGGCGGTGGATACGCAGTATTTT
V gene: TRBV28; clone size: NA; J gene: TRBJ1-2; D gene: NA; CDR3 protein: CASSPGTAPYGYTF; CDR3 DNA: TGTGCCAGCAGTCCCGGTACAGCCCCCTATGGCTACACCTTC
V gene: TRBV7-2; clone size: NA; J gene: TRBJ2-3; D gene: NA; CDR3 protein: CASSLNPGADTQYF; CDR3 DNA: TGTGCCAGCAGCTTAAATCCGGGAGCGGATACGCAGTATTTT
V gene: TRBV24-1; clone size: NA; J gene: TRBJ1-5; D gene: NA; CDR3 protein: CATSVSSNQPQHF; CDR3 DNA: TGTGCCACCAGCGTCTCGAGCAATCAGCCCCAGCATTTT
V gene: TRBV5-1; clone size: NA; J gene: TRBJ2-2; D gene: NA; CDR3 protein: CASSSQTGPGELFF; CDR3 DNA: TGCGCCAGCAGCTCCCAGACAGGCCCCGGGGAGCTGTTTTTT
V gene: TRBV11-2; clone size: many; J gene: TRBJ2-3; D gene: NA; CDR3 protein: CASSLDRGDTQYF; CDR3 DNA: TGTGCCAGCAGCTTAGACCGAGGGGATACGCAGTATTTT
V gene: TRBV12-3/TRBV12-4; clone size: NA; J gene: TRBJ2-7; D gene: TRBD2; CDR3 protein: CASSLAGGHEQYF; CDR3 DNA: TGTGCCAGCAGTTTAGCGGGAGGGCACGAGCAGTACTTC
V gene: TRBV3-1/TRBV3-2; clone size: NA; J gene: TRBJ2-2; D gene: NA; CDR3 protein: CASSQTFNTGELFF; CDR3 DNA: TGTGCCAGCAGCCAGACTTTTAACACCGGGGAGCTGTTTTTT
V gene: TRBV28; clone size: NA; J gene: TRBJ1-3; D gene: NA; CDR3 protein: CASSFQTGTFVSGNTIYF; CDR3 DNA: TGTGCCAGCAGTTTCCAGACTGGGACATTCGTCTCTGGAAACACCATATATTTT
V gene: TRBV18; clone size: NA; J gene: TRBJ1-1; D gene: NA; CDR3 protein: CASSRLDTDSGGVEAFF; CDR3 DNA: TGTGCCAGCTCACGCCTTGATACTGACTCAGGAGGGGTTGAAGCTTTCTTT
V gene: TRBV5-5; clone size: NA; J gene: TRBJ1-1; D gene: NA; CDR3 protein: CASSLWGGLNTEAFF; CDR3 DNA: TGTGCCAGCAGCTTGTGGGGCGGCTTGAACACTGAAGCTTTCTTT
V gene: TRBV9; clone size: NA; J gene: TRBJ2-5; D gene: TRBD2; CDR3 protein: CASSLGLAERETQYF; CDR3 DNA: TGTGCCAGCAGCTTAGGACTAGCTGAGAGGGAGACCCAGTACTTC
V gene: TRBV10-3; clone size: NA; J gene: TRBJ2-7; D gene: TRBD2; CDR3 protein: CAISEGTSGKPYEQYF; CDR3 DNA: TGTGCCATCAGTGAAGGGACTAGCGGAAAACCCTACGAGCAGTACTTC
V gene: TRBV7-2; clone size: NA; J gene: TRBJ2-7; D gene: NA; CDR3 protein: CASSLARSVEQYF; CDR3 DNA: TGTGCCAGCAGCCTAGCCCGTAGCGTCGAGCAGTACTTC
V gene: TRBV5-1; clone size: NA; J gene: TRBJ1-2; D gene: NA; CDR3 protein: CASSLDPGYGYTF; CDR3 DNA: TGCGCCAGCAGCTTGGACCCAGGATATGGCTACACCTTC
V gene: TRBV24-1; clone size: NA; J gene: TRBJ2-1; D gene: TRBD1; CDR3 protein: CATSRQGPYNEQFF; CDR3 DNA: TGTGCCACCAGCCGACAGGGACCCTACAATGAGCAGTTCTTC